Detailed here is one TCR beta chain. The CDR3 contains 13 residues. From germline, CDR1 is SQVTM and CDR2 ANQGSEA. Losses at the gene ends were 2 bases for V and 4 bases for J; bases not matched to a gene: 4. The data derive from a study of blood T cell repertoires in COVID-19. Overall study context: COVID-19 samples, acute and convalescent, were from the United States, Italy and Spain.

Per the authors' pipeline: The assay estimated nucleated cells by amplifying reference gene primers. Generated by immunoSEQ multiplex PCR, the TCRdb table keeps only in-frame clones and is missing some. The V and J calls and clone size are taken from that table; D and trimming were inferred from the DNA. The profile shows about 260,000 clones, 88% of them singletons. Sequenced input: peripheral blood. The receptor was derived from a human donor in a cohort sampled during active COVID-19. The chain carries TRBV29-1 and TRBJ2-7; 8 bases are shared with TRBD2. DNA for the CDR3: TGCAGCGTTGAACTTACTAGCGGTTACGAGCAGTACTTC. It translates to CSVELTSGYEQYF.